What follows are 12 T cell receptor beta chains derived from one specimen sequenced in a study of shared clonotypes between healthy human individuals. Clones were read by immunoSEQ multiplex PCR, and TCRdb kept only the in-frame ones, dropping some. The sample has 1,400,000 or so clones, around 98.5% seen once. Sequenced material: naive CD4+ T cells sorted from blood. Subset defined: CD45RA+ positively selected. These receptor sequences come from a man aged 30 to 45 in good health.

The chain links TRBV7-9 to TRBJ1-1, with TRBD1 as a possible D gene (6 bases). The CDR3 has 17 amino acids. Trimming removed 2 bases at V and 0 bases at J, with 16 bases between. Germline V lookup: CDR1 SEHNR, CDR2 FQNEAQ (reference sequence). CDR3 region: CASSLSGAGDMNTEAFF. The CDR3 nucleotides are TGTGCCAGCAGCTTAAGCGGGGCTGGGGACATGAACACTGAAGCTTTCTTT.

The chain employs TRBV6-5 and TRBJ1-5, with D possibly matching TRBD1 (6 bases). Trimming pared 8 bases from V and 6 bases from J, leaving 11 bases between. The CDR3 totals 12 residues. Looked up from germline, CDR1 is MNHEY and CDR2 is SVGAGI. The CDR3 region is CASGGSGQPQHF. The CDR3 bases are TGTGCCAGCGGGGGCTCAGGTCAGCCCCAGCATTTT.

This chain joins TRBV25-1 and TRBJ2-3, with D possibly being TRBD2 (7 bases). Trimming removed 5 bases from V and 9 bases from J, with 18 bases in between. CDR1 and CDR2 from the germline V gene are MGHDK and SYGVNS. The CDR3 has 14 residues. The CDR3 protein is CASSQGGALTTQYF. The CDR3 coding sequence is TGTGCCAGCAGTCAAGGGGGGGCCCTAACCACGCAGTATTTT. The whole variable domain, remainder taken from reference TRBV25-1 and TRBJ2-3, is EADIYQTPRYLVIGTGKKITLECSQTMGHDKMYWYQQDPGMELHLIHYSYGVNSTEKGDLSSESTVSRIRTEHFPLTLESARPSHTSQYLCASSQGGALTTQYFGPGTRLTVL.

This chain links TRBV2 with TRBJ2-1; D is unclear. Germline V CDR1 and CDR2: SNHLY, FYNNEI. The length of the CDR3 is 14 residues. V lost 1 base, J lost 6 bases, and 10 bases lay in between. CDR3 DNA: TGTGCCAGCAGTGAAGTGTATCGGTCCAATGAGCAGTTCTTC. Protein sequence: CASSEVYRSNEQFF.

The chain uses TRBV5-1 and TRBJ1-1; TRBD1 aligns across 9 bases. The V gene's germline CDR1 is SGHRS and CDR2 YFSETQ. V dropped 4 bases and J dropped 1; count of bases not matched to a gene: 2. The CDR3 spans 14 residues. Here the CDR3 reads CASSRTGENTEAFF. CDR3 nucleotides: TGCGCCAGCAGCCGGACAGGGGAGAACACTGAAGCTTTCTTT. The variable domain in full, with the rest retrieved from reference TRBV5-1 and TRBJ1-1, is KAGVTQTPRYLIKTRGQQVTLSCSPISGHRSVSWYQQTPGQGLQFLFEYFSETQRNKGNFPGRFSGRQFSNSRSEMNVSTLELGDSALYLCASSRTGENTEAFFGQGTRLTVV.

The genes are TRBV5-6 and TRBJ2-2, with D perhaps TRBD1 or TRBD2 (5 bases each). Germline CDR1 SGHDT, CDR2 YYEEEE. Deletions cut 1 base from V and 0 bases from J, with 10 bases between. The CDR3 has 16 amino acids. The CDR3 DNA reads as TGTGCCAGCAGCTTGATGGGACGTCCGAACACCGGGGAGCTGTTTTTT. Its protein product is CASSLMGRPNTGELFF. The full variable domain, its missing parts supplied by reference TRBV5-6 and TRBJ2-2, is DAGVTQSPTHLIKTRGQQVTLRCSPKSGHDTVSWYQQALGQGPQFIFQYYEEEERQRGNFPDRFSGHQFPNYSSELNVNALLLGDSALYLCASSLMGRPNTGELFFGEGSRLTVL.

The rearrangement uses TRBV7-9 and TRBJ2-7; D is possibly TRBD1 (6 bases). The CDR3 contains 16 residues. CDR1 and CDR2 from the germline V gene are SEHNR and FQNEAQ (reference sequence). V lost 9 bases and J 3 bases, leaving 24 bases between the germline ends. Here the CDR3 reads CASESGALDTFYEQYF. For the CDR3, the DNA is TGTGCCAGTGAGTCAGGGGCCCTGGATACTTTCTACGAGCAGTACTTC.

The chain recombines TRBV5-1 with TRBJ1-2, with a possible D match to TRBD1 (6 bases). Trimming pared 3 bases from V and 4 bases from J, leaving 16 bases between. From germline, CDR1 is SGHRS and CDR2 YFSETQ. CDR3 size: 15 residues. CDR3 DNA: TGCGCCAGCAGCTCGACAGCGGGGGGCGGCTATGGCTACACCTTC. Residues: CASSSTAGGGYGYTF.

The V call is TRBV28, the J call TRBJ2-7, with a tentative D call TRBD2 (6 bases). This CDR3 is 13 amino acids long. V was pared by 7 bases and J by 6 bases, with 16 bases between. From germline, CDR1 is MDHEN and CDR2 SYDVKM. The CDR3 reads CASTQSGVLEQYF. For the CDR3, the DNA is TGTGCCAGCACCCAGTCGGGAGTCCTCGAGCAGTACTTC.

V gene TRBV5-4 combines with J gene TRBJ1-2; D gene ambiguous. The CDR3 is 15 residues long. V dropped 0 bases and J dropped 8 bases, with 17 bases sitting between them. Germline loops: CDR1 SGHNT, CDR2 YYREEE (reference sequence). The CDR3 loop reads CASSLGREVISGYTF. CDR3 DNA: TGTGCCAGCAGCTTGGGCAGAGAAGTAATCTCCGGCTACACCTTC.

This clone was detected only once. The genes are TRBV29-1 and TRBJ2-5, with D maybe TRBD2 (5 bases). V gave up 7 bases and J gave up 5 bases, with 17 bases separating them. CDR1 is SQVTM and CDR2 is ANQGSEA in the germline V gene. The CDR3 is 13 residues long. The CDR3 loop is CSGGSLGSETQYF. CDR3 nucleotides: TGCAGCGGAGGGAGCCTAGGAAGCGAGACCCAGTACTTC.

The genes are TRBV5-1 and TRBJ2-7, with 9 bases lining up with TRBD1. The V segment lost 9 bases and the J segment 3 bases; nucleotides outside the gene matches: 7. Per the germline V gene, CDR1 is SGHRS and CDR2 is YFSETQ. The CDR3 contains 13 residues. The CDR3 nucleotides are TGCGCCATTCCCGACAGGGGGAGCTACGAGCAGTACTTC. Translating gives CAIPDRGSYEQYF.